This T cell receptor (beta chain) was sequenced for a study of radiotherapy plus CTLA-4 blockade in lung cancer. Broader study findings: Expansion in blood of tumor-derived TCR clones was seen after radiotherapy plus ipilimumab. In blood, early T cell clone dynamics reportedly predicted response best, together with interferon-beta.

Worth noting for this clone: Its antigen remains unknown.

In germline, CDR1 is MNHNY, CDR2 SVGAGI (reference sequence). Trimming cost V 6 bases and J 1 base, with 10 bases left between them. This CDR3 spans 14 amino acids. Focal radiation and CTLA-4 blockade (ipilimumab) were tested in chemo-refractory metastatic non-small-cell lung cancer patients. This table comes from immunoSEQ multiplex PCR, and its TCRdb copy is limited to in-frame clones, with some not included. The sample includes 40,000 to 50,000 clones, roughly 73% of them seen just once. The TCR originated in a human donor with non-small cell lung cancer who had a complete response to radiotherapy plus ipilimumab. This sequence joins TRBV6-6 and TRBJ1-5; D is ambiguous. The sequences come from peripheral blood, collected from a patient treated with radiotherapy plus ipilimumab. The CDR3 sequence is CASSNPASNQPQHF. The CDR3 DNA is TGTGCCAGCAGCAACCCAGCGAGCAATCAGCCCCAGCATTTT.